The 25 T cell receptor beta chains given below trace back to one sample, sequenced in a study of sequential checkpoint blockade in melanoma. The treatment: randomized to nivolumab then ipilimumab (arm A) or the reverse (arm B). Sequencing was performed with immunoSEQ multiplex PCR; in TCRdb, only in-frame clones are kept and a portion is missing. The data contain tens of thousands of clones, roughly four fifths of them singletons. The sample in question was CD8+ T cells sorted from blood (inferred from file names), obtained from a patient given nivolumab and ipilimumab in sequence. The source of these receptors is a human donor with melanoma.

This chain joins TRBV6-1 and TRBJ1-1; 8 bases match TRBD1. J lost 10 bases, V lost 4 bases, and 8 bases had no gene match. The germline V gene encodes CDR1 MNHNS and CDR2 SASEGT. This CDR3 region has 13 residues. CDR3 bases: TGTGCCAGCAGTGTCGGGACAGGAGATTTAGCTTTCTTT. This encodes CASSVGTGDLAFF.

The chain carries TRBV30 and TRBJ2-3, with 9 bases aligning to TRBD2. CDR1 is GTSNPN and CDR2 is SVGIG in the germline V gene (reference sequence). V was pared by 4 bases and J by 4 bases, with 3 bases of the junction left unmatched. This CDR3 has 13 residues. The CDR3 DNA follows: TGTGCCTGGAAACTAGCGGGCGCAGATACGCAGTATTTT. Translation gives CAWKLAGADTQYF.

V and J are TRBV6-5 and TRBJ1-1; 8 bases fit TRBD1. Trimming took 7 bases from V and 4 from J; bases not matched to a gene: 8. Germline CDR1 MNHEY, CDR2 SVGAGI. The CDR3 has 14 residues. CDR3 in amino acids: CASTQDRVATEAFF. The CDR3 region has the DNA TGTGCCAGCACTCAGGACAGGGTCGCCACTGAAGCTTTCTTT.

V usage is TRBV18 and J usage is TRBJ2-7, with a weak D call TRBD1 (6 bases). The germline V and J ends were trimmed by 1 base and 5 bases, with 6 bases remaining between them. From germline, CDR1 is KGHSH and CDR2 LQKENI. The CDR3 totals 12 residues. The CDR3 loop is CASSPQGDEQYF. CDR3 DNA sequence: TGTGCCAGCTCACCACAGGGGGACGAGCAGTACTTC.

This clone was observed a few times. This chain connects TRBV27 to TRBJ2-4; 8 bases line up with TRBD1. The CDR3 covers 13 residues. V dropped 6 bases and J dropped 7; count of bases not matched to a gene: 5. The germline CDR1 and CDR2 sequences are MNHEY and SMNVEV (reference sequence). CDR3 region: CASSHGQGNIQYF. CDR3 DNA sequence: TGTGCCAGCAGCCACGGACAGGGCAACATTCAGTACTTC.

The V gene is TRBV5-4, the J gene TRBJ2-2; 14 bases line up with TRBD2. V shed 0 bases, J shed 7 bases, and the junction held 11 bases outside the gene matches. The CDR3 is 19 amino acids. Germline loops: CDR1 SGHNT, CDR2 YYREEE (reference sequence). CDR3 nucleotide sequence: TGTGCCAGCAGCTTGGGGGGACTAGCGGGAGTCCTTGGCGGCGGGGAGCTGTTTTTT. Its protein product is CASSLGGLAGVLGGGELFF.

The chain recombines TRBV10-3 with TRBJ2-2; weak D call: TRBD1 (5 bases). The CDR3 runs 14 residues. V dropped 3 bases and J dropped 5 bases, with 10 bases sitting between them. Germline CDR1 and CDR2: ENHRY and SYGVKD. CDR3 bases: TGTGCCATCAGTGACAGGGTAGAAACCGGGGAGCTGTTTTTT. Translation: CAISDRVETGELFF.

The chain recombines TRBV18 with TRBJ1-1; a possible D gene is TRBD1 (6 bases). Germline values: CDR1 KGHSH, CDR2 LQKENI. This CDR3 is built from 15 residues. V gave up 2 bases and J gave up 0 bases, with 10 bases separating them. This CDR3 reads CASSPGGRMNTEAFF. DNA of the CDR3: TGTGCCAGCTCACCAGGGGGCCGTATGAACACTGAAGCTTTCTTT.

Only a few counts were recorded for this clone. J is TRBJ2-1 and V is TRBV19, with TRBD1 identical over 8 bases. The J segment lost 15 bases and the V segment lost 4 bases, leaving 5 bases of the junction unmatched. The CDR3 is made up of 11 amino acids. Germline lookup yields CDR1 LNHDA and CDR2 SQIVND (reference sequence). CDR3 in DNA: TGTGCCAGTAGTACCCGGGACAGGTCGTTCTTC. Translated, it gives CASSTRDRSFF. The variable domain in full, completed from reference TRBV19 and TRBJ2-1, reads DGGITQSPKYLFRKEGQNVTLSCEQNLNHDAMYWYRQDPGQGLRLIYYSQIVNDFQKGDIAEGYSVSREKKESFPLTVTSAQKNPTAFYLCASSTRDRSFFGPGTRLTVL.

V is TRBV19 and J is TRBJ2-5, with 12 bases matching TRBD2. Trimming took 5 bases from V and 2 from J; bases not matched to a gene: 6. Per germline, CDR1 LNHDA and CDR2 SQIVND (reference sequence). This CDR3 spans 16 amino acids. In DNA form, the CDR3 reads TGTGCCAGTAGTCCAATACTAGCGGGAGGTCAAGAGACCCAGTACTTC. This encodes CASSPILAGGQETQYF.

The chain links TRBV19 to TRBJ2-1, with TRBD2 matching 14 bases. Germline V gene lookup returns CDR1 LNHDA and CDR2 SQIVND (reference sequence). This CDR3 is built from 18 residues. Unmatched junction bases numbered 5, after V lost 4 bases and J lost 0 bases. CDR3 nucleotide sequence: TGTGCCAGTAGTAAGTGGACTAGCGGGGGGAGCTCCTACAATGAGCAGTTCTTC. Encoded protein: CASSKWTSGGSSYNEQFF.

The chain recombines TRBV11-2 with TRBJ1-2; the match to TRBD1 covers 8 bases. Per germline, CDR1 SGHAT and CDR2 FQNNGV. The trim removed 5 bases at V and 3 bases at J, leaving 11 bases unmatched. This CDR3 contains 16 residues. The DNA of the CDR3 is TGTGCCAGCAGCGAAACCAGGGGGCGCGCAGACTATGGCTACACCTTC. Protein sequence: CASSETRGRADYGYTF.

V usage is TRBV4-1 and J usage is TRBJ1-5; D is uncertain. In germline, CDR1 is MGHRA, CDR2 YSYEKL. V lost 0 bases and J lost 2, with 14 bases in between. The CDR3 sequence is 17 residues long. CDR3 DNA: TGCGCCAGCAGCCAAGATCGGTTTGACGGAGGCAATCAGCCCCAGCATTTT. Amino acid sequence: CASSQDRFDGGNQPQHF.

The chain is built from TRBV6-5 and TRBJ1-2; TRBD1 might be the D (5 bases). The V and J ends lost 5 bases and 4 bases respectively, with 11 bases between them. The CDR3 sequence is 13 residues long. Germline loops: CDR1 MNHEY, CDR2 SVGAGI. The CDR3: CASSPGKLYGYTF. The CDR3 DNA reads TGTGCCAGCAGTCCAGGGAAACTCTATGGCTACACCTTC.

The table lists this clone with a few counts. The chain has TRBV11-2 and TRBJ1-4; D gene unclear. The V end was cut by 8 bases, the J end by 8 bases, with 12 bases between. Germline V gives CDR1 SGHAT, CDR2 FQNNGV. There are 12 residues in the CDR3. CDR3 nucleotide sequence: TGTGCCAGCGGGAGGTTGGGCGAAAAACTGTTTTTT. Residues: CASGRLGEKLFF.

This chain links TRBV7-2 with TRBJ1-3; no definite D call. Trimming shortened V by 2 bases and J by 0 bases, and 11 bases separated the two germline ends. Germline V gene sequence: CDR1 SGHTA, CDR2 FQGNSA. This CDR3 has 16 amino acids. The CDR3 DNA reads as TGTGCCAGCAGCTTAAAGCTCTCCCACTCTGGAAACACCATATATTTT. Translation gives CASSLKLSHSGNTIYF. Full variable domain (missing parts from reference TRBV7-2 and TRBJ1-3): GAGVSQSPSNKVTEKGKDVELRCDPISGHTALYWYRQSLGQGLEFLIYFQGNSAPDKSGLPSDRFSAERTGGSVSTLTIQRTQQEDSAVYLCASSLKLSHSGNTIYFGEGSWLTVV.

The chain combines TRBV15 with TRBJ2-1, with TRBD2 matching over 13 bases. Germline-derived CDR1 and CDR2 are LNHNV and YYDKDF (reference sequence). This CDR3 is 15 amino acids long. The V segment lost 1 base and the J segment 8 bases; nucleotides outside the gene matches: 2. This CDR3 reads CATSRATSGRDEQFF. CDR3 in DNA: TGTGCCACCAGCAGAGCCACTAGCGGGAGGGATGAGCAGTTCTTC.

The chain combines TRBV6-6 with TRBJ2-5, with D uncertain. This CDR3 is built from 11 residues. With 2 bases removed from V and 4 bases from J, the gap between germline ends came to 2 bases. The germline V gene encodes CDR1 MNHNY and CDR2 SVGAGI (reference sequence). The CDR3 protein is CASSYRETQYF. The DNA of the CDR3 is TGTGCCAGCAGTTACCGAGAGACCCAGTACTTC.

The V call is TRBV30, the J call TRBJ2-2; TRBD2 agrees at 7 bases. The CDR3 covers 13 residues. The germline gives CDR1 GTSNPN, CDR2 SVGIG (reference sequence). V dropped 4 bases and J dropped 4; count of bases not matched to a gene: 3. CDR3 sequence (DNA): TGTGCCTGGACAGGGAGGGGCACCGGGGAGCTGTTTTTT. It yields the protein CAWTGRGTGELFF.

The chain couples TRBV27 to TRBJ1-4; D is ambiguous. The CDR3 runs to 13 residues. The germline V gene encodes CDR1 MNHEY and CDR2 SMNVEV (reference sequence). V gave up 6 bases and J gave up 1 base, with 6 bases separating them. CDR3 in DNA: TGTGCCAGCAGCCCCCGAACTAATGAAAAACTGTTTTTT. As protein: CASSPRTNEKLFF.

V usage is TRBV6-1 and J usage is TRBJ1-6, with 9 bases fitting TRBD1. Germline V gives CDR1 MNHNS, CDR2 SASEGT. V was clipped by 10 bases and J by 4 bases; unmatched bases: 8. The CDR3 has 15 residues. This chain's CDR3 is CAILDRGMYNSPLHF. The CDR3, as DNA: TGTGCCATCCTCGACAGGGGGATGTATAATTCACCCCTCCACTTT.

In this sample, this clone turned up once. The V gene is TRBV6-5, the J gene TRBJ2-3, with TRBD2 matching over 9 bases. The CDR3 consists of 15 residues. V lost 11 bases and J lost 5; bases outside the gene matches: 14. Per germline, CDR1 MNHEY and CDR2 SVGAGI. The CDR3 bases are TGTGCCCCAAAATGGGCGGGAGGGCCTGAAGATACGCAGTATTTT. Protein product: CAPKWAGGPEDTQYF.

The V and J genes are TRBV19 and TRBJ2-1; TRBD2 matches 10 bases. Germline assignment: CDR1 LNHDA and CDR2 SQIVND (reference sequence). Trimming removed 5 bases from V and 7 bases from J; junction bases left unmatched: 11. This CDR3 contains 16 residues. CDR3 in amino acids: CASSGLSSGRLNEQFF. CDR3 bases: TGTGCCAGTAGTGGTCTGTCTAGCGGGAGATTAAATGAGCAGTTCTTC.

The J gene is TRBJ2-7, the V gene TRBV28; 8 bases are shared with TRBD2. V gave up 4 bases and J gave up 4 bases; unmatched junction bases: 0. This CDR3 region has 12 residues. Germline assignment: CDR1 MDHEN and CDR2 SYDVKM. CDR3 coding DNA: TGTGCCAGCAGTTCGGGGGGGTACGAGCAGTACTTC. Translation: CASSSGGYEQYF.

V gene TRBV7-6 combines with J gene TRBJ2-1; 13 bases map to TRBD2. The V and J ends lost 1 base and 8 bases, in that order; junction bases with no gene match: 11. The CDR3 extends over 18 amino acids. CDR1 is SGHVS, CDR2 FNYEAQ, per germline. The CDR3 DNA reads TGTGCCAGCAGCTTAGGGACTAGCGGGAGATTAGGACATCATGAGCAGTTCTTC. The encoded protein is CASSLGTSGRLGHHEQFF.